This T cell receptor (beta chain) was identified in a study of CD4 T cells in relation to SARS-CoV-2 and coronaviruses. Profiled with immunoSEQ multiplex PCR; TCRdb holds only in-frame clones, not every one. The sample holds 30,000 to 40,000 clones, around 74% seen once. On this clone itself: The antigen remains undetermined.

The CDR3 is made up of 16 amino acids. Germline lookup yields CDR1 KGHSH and CDR2 LQKENI. V gave up 6 bases and J gave up 0 bases, with 16 bases separating them. V and J are TRBV18 and TRBJ2-3; no clear D. The sequence was collected from an adult with COVID-19. Sequenced input: memory CD4+ T cells from PBMCs, cultured in vitro. The CDR3 DNA follows: TGTGCCAGCTCTCCCTGGGTTAGTCTTAGCACAGATACGCAGTATTTT. As protein: CASSPWVSLSTDTQYF.